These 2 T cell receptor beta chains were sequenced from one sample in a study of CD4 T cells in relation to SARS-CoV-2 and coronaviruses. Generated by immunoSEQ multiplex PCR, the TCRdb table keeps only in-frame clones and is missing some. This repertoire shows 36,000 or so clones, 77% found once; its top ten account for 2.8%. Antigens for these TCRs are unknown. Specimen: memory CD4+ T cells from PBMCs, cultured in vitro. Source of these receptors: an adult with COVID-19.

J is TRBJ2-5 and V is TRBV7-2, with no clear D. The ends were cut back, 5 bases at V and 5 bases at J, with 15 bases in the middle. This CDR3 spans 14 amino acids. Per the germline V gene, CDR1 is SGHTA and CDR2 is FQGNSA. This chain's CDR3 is CASSRSPLTETQYF. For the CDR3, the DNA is TGTGCCAGCAGCAGGTCTCCTTTGACGGAGACCCAGTACTTC.

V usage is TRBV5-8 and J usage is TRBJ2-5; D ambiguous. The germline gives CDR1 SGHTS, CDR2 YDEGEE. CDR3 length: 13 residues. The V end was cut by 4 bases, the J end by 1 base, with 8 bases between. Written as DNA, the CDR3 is TGTGCCAGCAGCCGGCGGAGCCAAGAGACCCAGTACTTC. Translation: CASSRRSQETQYF.